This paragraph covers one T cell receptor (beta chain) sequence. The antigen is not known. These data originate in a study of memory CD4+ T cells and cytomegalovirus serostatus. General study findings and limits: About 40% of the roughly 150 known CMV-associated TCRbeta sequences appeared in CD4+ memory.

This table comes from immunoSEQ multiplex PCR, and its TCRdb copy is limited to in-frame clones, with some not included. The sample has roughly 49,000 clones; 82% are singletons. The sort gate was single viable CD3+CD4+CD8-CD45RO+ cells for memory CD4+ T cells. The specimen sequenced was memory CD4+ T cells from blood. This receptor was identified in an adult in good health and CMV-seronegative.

CDR3 sequence (DNA): TGTGCCAGCAAGCGTGAAGAGACCCAGTACTTC. Protein: CASKREETQYF. J is TRBJ2-5 and V is TRBV27, with D unresolved. The CDR3 spans 11 residues. Germline V gene lookup returns CDR1 MNHEY and CDR2 SMNVEV (reference sequence). Trimming cost V 7 bases and J 3 bases, with 6 bases left between them.